A selection of T cell receptor beta chains follows, all from one sample in a study of blood T cell repertoires in COVID-19. Data came from immunoSEQ multiplex PCR; TCRdb stores just in-frame clones and leaves some out. The sample contains 380,000 or so clones, around 92% of which appear only once. The sequenced sample consisted of peripheral blood. The receptors derive from a man in his forties with acute or convalescent COVID-19. CDR3s include the opening cysteine and the closing phenylalanine or tryptophan. D genes are given only for firm matches. The size field is filled for only some rows; it gives once, few, many or a size class.

>TRBJ2-7|TRBV28|once|NA
CASSLPPGSAYEQYF
TGTGCCAGCAGTTTGCCTCCAGGGTCAGCCTACGAGCAGTACTTC
>TRBJ2-3|TRBV5-5|NA|NA
CASSKQQPISTDTQYF
TGTGCCAGCAGCAAACAGCAGCCCATCAGCACAGATACGCAGTATTTT
>TRBJ2-7|TRBV10-3|NA|TRBD2
CAISPLAGPGEQYF
TGTGCCATCAGTCCCTTAGCGGGCCCGGGCGAGCAGTACTTC
>TRBJ2-3|TRBV29-1|NA|TRBD2
CSVDSGGASDTQYF
TGCAGCGTTGACAGCGGGGGGGCTTCAGATACGCAGTATTTT
>TRBJ2-7|TRBV4-2|NA|TRBD2
CASSQDRLAGGREQYF
TGTGCCAGCAGCCAAGATCGTTTAGCGGGGGGGAGGGAGCAGTACTTC
>TRBJ1-4|TRBV2|once|NA
CASNSGATNEKLFF
TGTGCCAGCAACTCGGGGGCAACTAATGAAAAACTGTTTTTT
>TRBJ2-1|TRBV7-6|NA|TRBD2
CASSLVVTSFGNEQFF
TGTGCCAGCAGCTTAGTGGTGACTAGCTTCGGGAATGAGCAGTTCTTC
>TRBJ2-3|TRBV5-4|NA|TRBD1
CASSKGQATTDTQYF
TGTGCCAGCAGCAAGGGACAGGCAACGACAGATACGCAGTATTTT
>TRBJ2-3|TRBV15|once|TRBD2
CATSRVGGLAGTDTQYF
TGTGCCACCAGCAGAGTAGGGGGACTAGCGGGGACAGATACGCAGTATTTT
>TRBJ1-3|TRBV5-1|NA|NA
CASSLNPFDASSGNTIYF
TGCGCCAGCAGCCTTAACCCCTTCGACGCTAGCTCTGGAAACACCATATATTTT
>TRBJ2-2|TRBV30|few|TRBD2
CACQRETGGELFF
TGTGCCTGCCAGCGGGAGACTGGTGGGGAGCTGTTTTTT
>TRBJ1-3|TRBV10-1|NA|NA
CASSPGSGNTIYF
TGCGCCAGCAGTCCGGGCTCTGGAAACACCATATATTTT
>TRBJ2-7|TRBV29-1|few|NA
CSVVRGAPYEQYF
TGCAGCGTTGTACGGGGGGCCCCCTACGAGCAGTACTTC
>TRBJ1-6|TRBV19|NA|NA
CASSATFEGSPLHF
TGTGCCAGTAGTGCCACCTTCGAGGGCTCACCCCTCCACTTT
>TRBJ2-5|TRBV18|NA|TRBD1
CASSPRTGQGETQYF
TGTGCCAGCTCACCACGGACAGGGCAAGGAGAGACCCAGTACTTC
>TRBJ2-3|TRBV5-4|NA|NA
CASSLVITDTQYF
TGTGCCAGCAGCTTGGTAATCACAGATACGCAGTATTTT
>TRBJ1-2|TRBV29-1|NA|NA
CSVGDRGYGYTF
TGCAGCGTTGGAGATAGGGGGTATGGCTACACCTTC
>TRBJ2-2|TRBV30|NA|TRBD1
CAWRGTGNTGELFF
TGTGCCTGGAGGGGGACAGGGAACACCGGGGAGCTGTTTTTT
>TRBJ1-2|TRBV4-3|NA|NA
CASSQEITNYGYTF
TGCGCCAGCAGCCAAGAGATAACAAATTATGGCTACACCTTC
>TRBJ1-1|TRBV5-4|NA|NA
CASSLGVEAFF
TGTGCCAGCAGCTTGGGCGTCGAAGCTTTCTTT
>TRBJ1-2|TRBV2|NA|NA
CASTTRWDYGYTF
TGTGCCAGCACGACCAGGTGGGACTATGGCTACACCTTC
>TRBJ1-4|TRBV4-2|NA|NA
CASSRGGRDEKLFF
TGTGCCAGCAGCCGAGGCGGGAGGGATGAAAAACTGTTTTTT
>TRBJ1-4|TRBV13|few|NA
CASSQAHRVPEKLFF
TGTGCCAGCAGCCAGGCCCACAGGGTACCCGAAAAACTGTTTTTT
>TRBJ2-3|TRBV9|NA|NA
CASSARGTGRDQGSPDTQYF
TGTGCCAGCAGCGCAAGGGGAACAGGGAGGGACCAGGGGAGCCCAGATACGCAGTATTTT
>TRBJ2-1|TRBV11-2|NA|TRBD2
CASSPYTSGNYNEQFF
TGTGCCAGCAGCCCGTATACTAGCGGGAACTACAATGAGCAGTTCTTC
>TRBJ2-1|TRBV6-5|NA|NA
CASEGQLDEQFF
TGTGCCAGCGAGGGCCAGTTGGATGAGCAGTTCTTC
>TRBJ2-7|TRBV7-9|once|NA
CASSFTESYEQYF
TGTGCCAGCAGCTTTACAGAGAGCTACGAGCAGTACTTC
>TRBJ1-2|TRBV7-9|NA|NA
CASSLGAGRNYGYTF
TGTGCCAGCAGCTTAGGCGCAGGGCGTAACTATGGCTACACCTTC
>TRBJ1-2|TRBV28|NA|NA
CASSQQPTGTYGYTF
TGTGCCAGCAGCCAGCAGCCAACAGGGACCTATGGCTACACCTTC
>TRBJ1-2|TRBV3-1/TRBV3-2|few|NA
CASSQPSEAGYTF
TGTGCCAGCAGCCAGCCCAGTGAGGCAGGCTACACCTTC
>TRBJ1-2|TRBV18|NA|TRBD1
CASSPRTGGNYGYTF
TGTGCCAGCTCACCCCGGACAGGGGGCAACTATGGCTACACCTTC